This T cell receptor beta chain was identified in a study of chemoradiotherapy in HPV16-positive cancers. In regard to this clone: Its cognate antigen is unknown.

Profiled with immunoSEQ multiplex PCR; TCRdb holds only in-frame clones, not every one. The sample contains thousands of clones, approximately 80% of which appear only once. CDR1 is MNHNS and CDR2 is SASEGT in the germline V gene. The length of the CDR3 is 14 residues. V shed 0 bases and J shed 3 bases, with 7 bases lying between them. Study-level findings and limits: Candidate HPV-specific clones and E7-related TCR motifs grew in tumor during treatment.

This sequence joins TRBV6-1 and TRBJ2-3, with D perhaps matching TRBD1 (5 bases). The TCR sequence derives from a human donor with HPV-associated anogenital cancer. This material was collected from a patient who underwent chemoradiotherapy. CDR3 in amino acids: CASSEAQGTDTQYF. CDR3 nucleotides: TGTGCCAGCAGTGAAGCCCAGGGTACAGATACGCAGTATTTT.